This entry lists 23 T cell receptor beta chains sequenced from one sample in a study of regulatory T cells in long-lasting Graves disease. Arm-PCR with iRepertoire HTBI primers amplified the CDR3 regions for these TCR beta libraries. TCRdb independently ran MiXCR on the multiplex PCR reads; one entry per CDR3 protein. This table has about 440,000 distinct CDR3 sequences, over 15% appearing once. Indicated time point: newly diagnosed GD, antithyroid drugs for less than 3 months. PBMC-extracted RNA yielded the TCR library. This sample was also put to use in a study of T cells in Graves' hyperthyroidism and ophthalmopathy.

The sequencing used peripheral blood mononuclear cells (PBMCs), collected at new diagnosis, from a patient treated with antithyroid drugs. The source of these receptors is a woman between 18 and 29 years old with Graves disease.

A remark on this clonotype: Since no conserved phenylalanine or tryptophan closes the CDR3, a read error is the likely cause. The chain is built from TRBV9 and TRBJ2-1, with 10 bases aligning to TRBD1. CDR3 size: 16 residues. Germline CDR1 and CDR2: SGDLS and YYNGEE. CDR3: CASNHRGQGLYNGQFV. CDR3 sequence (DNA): TGTGCCAGCAACCACAGGGGACAGGGGCTCTACAATGGGCAGTTCGTC.

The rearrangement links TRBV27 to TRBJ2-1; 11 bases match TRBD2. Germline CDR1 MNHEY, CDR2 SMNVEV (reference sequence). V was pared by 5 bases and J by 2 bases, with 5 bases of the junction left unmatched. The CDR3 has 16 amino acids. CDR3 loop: CASSGVAGGPYNEQFF. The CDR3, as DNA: TGTGCCAGCAGTGGGGTAGCGGGAGGGCCCTACAATGAGCAGTTCTTC.

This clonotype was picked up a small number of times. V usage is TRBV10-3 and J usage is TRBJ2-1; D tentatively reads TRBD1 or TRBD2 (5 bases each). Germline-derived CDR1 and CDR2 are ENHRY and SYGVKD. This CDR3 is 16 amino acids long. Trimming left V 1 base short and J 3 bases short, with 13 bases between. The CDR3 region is CAISEYQGRIYNEQFF. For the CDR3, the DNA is TGTGCCATCAGTGAGTACCAGGGACGGATCTACAATGAGCAGTTCTTC.

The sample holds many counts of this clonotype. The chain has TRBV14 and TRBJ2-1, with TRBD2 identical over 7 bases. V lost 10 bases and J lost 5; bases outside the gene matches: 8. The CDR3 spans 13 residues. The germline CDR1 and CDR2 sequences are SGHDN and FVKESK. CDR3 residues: CATTASGNNEQFF. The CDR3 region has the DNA TGTGCCACTACTGCTAGCGGTAACAATGAGCAGTTCTTC.

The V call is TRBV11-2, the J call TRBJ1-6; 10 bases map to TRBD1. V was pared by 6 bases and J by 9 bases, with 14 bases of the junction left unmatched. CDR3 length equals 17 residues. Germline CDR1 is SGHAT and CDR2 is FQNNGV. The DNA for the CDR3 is TGTGCCAGCAGAACACCGGGACAGGGGTTTTTGAGTTCACCCCTCCACTTT. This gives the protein CASRTPGQGFLSSPLHF.

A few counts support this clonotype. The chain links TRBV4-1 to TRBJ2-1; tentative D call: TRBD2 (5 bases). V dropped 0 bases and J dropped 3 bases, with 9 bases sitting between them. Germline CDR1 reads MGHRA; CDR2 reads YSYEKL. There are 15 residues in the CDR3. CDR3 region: CASSQDLSGYNEQFF. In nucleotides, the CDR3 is TGCGCCAGCAGCCAAGACCTAAGCGGCTACAATGAGCAGTTCTTC.

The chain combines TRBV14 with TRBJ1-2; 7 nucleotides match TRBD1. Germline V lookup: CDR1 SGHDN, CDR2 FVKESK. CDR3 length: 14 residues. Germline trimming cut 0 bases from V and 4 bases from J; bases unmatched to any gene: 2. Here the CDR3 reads CASSQDAGGYGYTF. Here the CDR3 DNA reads TGTGCCAGCAGCCAAGATGCAGGGGGCTATGGCTACACCTTC.

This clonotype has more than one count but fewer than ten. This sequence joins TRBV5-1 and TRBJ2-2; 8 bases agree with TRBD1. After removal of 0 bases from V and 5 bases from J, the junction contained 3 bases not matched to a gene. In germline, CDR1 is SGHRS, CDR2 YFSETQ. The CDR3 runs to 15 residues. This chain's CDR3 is CASSLDTGGTGELFF. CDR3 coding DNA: TGCGCCAGCAGCTTGGACACAGGGGGAACCGGGGAGCTGTTTTTT.

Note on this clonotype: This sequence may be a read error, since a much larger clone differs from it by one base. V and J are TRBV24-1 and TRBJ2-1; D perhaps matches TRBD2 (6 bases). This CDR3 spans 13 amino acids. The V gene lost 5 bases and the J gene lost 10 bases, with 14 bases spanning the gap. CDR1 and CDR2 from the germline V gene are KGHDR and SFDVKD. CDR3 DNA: TGTGCCACCAGTGCGGGAGTCCCAAGCGAGCAGTTCTTC. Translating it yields CATSAGVPSEQFF.

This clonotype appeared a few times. CDR3 sequence reads: CASSIGSGGRHSNQPQHF. CDR3 DNA sequence: TGTGCCAGTAGTATAGGGTCGGGAGGCAGACATAGCAATCAGCCCCAGCATTTT. V and J are TRBV19 and TRBJ1-5; D unresolved. There are 18 residues in the CDR3. V gave up 1 base and J gave up 0 bases, with 16 bases separating them. Germline V gene data show CDR1 as LNHDA and CDR2 as SQIVND (reference sequence).

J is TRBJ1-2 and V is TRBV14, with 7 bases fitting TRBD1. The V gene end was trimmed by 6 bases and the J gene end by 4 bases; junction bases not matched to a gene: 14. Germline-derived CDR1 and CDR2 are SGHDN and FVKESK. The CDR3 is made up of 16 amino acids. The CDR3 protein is CASSEAPGQPSYGYTF. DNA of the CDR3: TGTGCCAGCAGTGAAGCCCCGGGACAGCCATCCTATGGCTACACCTTC. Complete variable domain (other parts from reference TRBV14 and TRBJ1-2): EAGVTQFPSHSVIEKGQTVTLRCDPISGHDNLYWYRRVMGKEIKFLLHFVKESKQDESGMPNNRFLAERTGGTYSTLKVQPAELEDSGVYFCASSEAPGQPSYGYTFGSGTRLTVV.

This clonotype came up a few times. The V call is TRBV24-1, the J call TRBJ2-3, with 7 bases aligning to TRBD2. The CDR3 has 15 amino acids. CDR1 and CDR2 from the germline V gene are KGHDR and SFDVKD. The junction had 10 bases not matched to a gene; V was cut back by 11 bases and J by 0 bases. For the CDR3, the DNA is TGTGCCATTTCCCCGGGACTACCTAGCACAGATACGCAGTATTTT. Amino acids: CAISPGLPSTDTQYF.

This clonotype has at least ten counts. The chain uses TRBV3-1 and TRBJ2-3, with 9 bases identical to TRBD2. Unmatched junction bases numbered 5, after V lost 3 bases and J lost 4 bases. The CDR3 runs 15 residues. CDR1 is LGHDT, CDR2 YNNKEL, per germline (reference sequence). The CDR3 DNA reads TGTGCCAGCAGCCAGCGGGAGGGCCGCGCAGATACGCAGTATTTT. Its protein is CASSQREGRADTQYF.

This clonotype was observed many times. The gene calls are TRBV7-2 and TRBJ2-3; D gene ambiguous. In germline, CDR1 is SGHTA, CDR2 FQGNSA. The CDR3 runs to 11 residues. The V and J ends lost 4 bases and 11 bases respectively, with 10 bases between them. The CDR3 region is CASSSSERQYF. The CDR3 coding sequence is TGTGCCAGCAGCTCGTCTGAGAGGCAGTATTTT.

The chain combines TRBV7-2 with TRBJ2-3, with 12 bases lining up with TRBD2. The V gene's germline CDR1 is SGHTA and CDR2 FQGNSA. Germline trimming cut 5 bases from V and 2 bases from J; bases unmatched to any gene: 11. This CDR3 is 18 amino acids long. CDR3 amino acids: CASSPGTSGRGDTDTQYF. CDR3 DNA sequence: TGTGCCAGCAGCCCCGGGACTAGCGGGCGAGGGGACACAGATACGCAGTATTTT.

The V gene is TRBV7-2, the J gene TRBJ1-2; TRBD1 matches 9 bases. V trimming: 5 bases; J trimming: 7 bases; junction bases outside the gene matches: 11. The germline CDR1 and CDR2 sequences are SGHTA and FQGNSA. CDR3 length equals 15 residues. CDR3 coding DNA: TGTGCCAGCAGCCCTAGCCTGGACAGGGGCCCTGGCTACACCTTC. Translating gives CASSPSLDRGPGYTF.

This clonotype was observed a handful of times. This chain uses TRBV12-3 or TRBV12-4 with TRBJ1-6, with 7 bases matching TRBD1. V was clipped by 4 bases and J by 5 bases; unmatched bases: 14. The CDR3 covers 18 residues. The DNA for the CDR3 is TGTGCCAGCAGTTCAATACAACGACAGGGCGGAGATAATTCACCCCTCCACTTT. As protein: CASSSIQRQGGDNSPLHF.

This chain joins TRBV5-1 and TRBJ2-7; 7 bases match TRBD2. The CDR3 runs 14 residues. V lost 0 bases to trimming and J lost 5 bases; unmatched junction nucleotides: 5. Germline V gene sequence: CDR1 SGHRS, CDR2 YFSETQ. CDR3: CASSLGEGSHEQYF. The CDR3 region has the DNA TGCGCCAGCAGCTTGGGGGAGGGGTCGCACGAGCAGTACTTC.

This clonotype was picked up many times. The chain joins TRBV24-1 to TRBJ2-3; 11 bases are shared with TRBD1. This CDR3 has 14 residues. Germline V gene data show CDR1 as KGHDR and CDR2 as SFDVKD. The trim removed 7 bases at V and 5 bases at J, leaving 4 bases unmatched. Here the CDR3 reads CATSGTGGRDTQYF. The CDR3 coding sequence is TGTGCCACCAGCGGGACAGGGGGAAGAGATACGCAGTATTTT.

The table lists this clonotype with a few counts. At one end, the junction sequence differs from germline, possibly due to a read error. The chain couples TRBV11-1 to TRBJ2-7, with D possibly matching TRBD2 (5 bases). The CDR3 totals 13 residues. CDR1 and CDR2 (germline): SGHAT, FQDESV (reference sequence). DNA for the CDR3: TGCGCCAGCTCCCGGACGAGAGCGGACGAGCAGTACTTC. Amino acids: CASSRTRADEQYF.

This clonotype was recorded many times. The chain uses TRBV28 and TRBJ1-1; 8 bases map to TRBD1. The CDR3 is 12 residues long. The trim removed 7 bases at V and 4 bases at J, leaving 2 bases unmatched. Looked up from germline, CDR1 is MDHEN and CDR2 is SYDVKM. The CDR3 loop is CASNDRGTEAFF. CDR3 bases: TGTGCCAGCAACGACAGGGGCACTGAAGCTTTCTTT.

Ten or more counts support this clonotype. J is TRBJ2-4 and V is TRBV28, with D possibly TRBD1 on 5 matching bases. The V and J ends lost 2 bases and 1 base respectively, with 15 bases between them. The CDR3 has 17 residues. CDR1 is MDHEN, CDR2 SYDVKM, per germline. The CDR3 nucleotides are TGTGCCAGCAGTTTAAACAGGCCGGGTTCGGCCAAAAACATTCAGTACTTC. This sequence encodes CASSLNRPGSAKNIQYF.

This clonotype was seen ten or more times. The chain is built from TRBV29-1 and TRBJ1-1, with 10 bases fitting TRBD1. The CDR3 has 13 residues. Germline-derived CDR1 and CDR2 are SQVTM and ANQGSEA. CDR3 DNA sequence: TGCCTTCGGACAGGGGGGGTGAACACTGAAGCTTTCTTT. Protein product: CLRTGGVNTEAFF.